These T cell receptor beta chains were read from a single sample in a study of T cell clones after liver transplantation. The method was immunoSEQ multiplex PCR; TCRdb's version includes in-frame clones alone and lacks a portion of them. The table shows 98,000 or so clones, with around 86% occurring only once. The sequences come from CD4+ T cells from blood, collected before liver transplant. The source of these receptors is a human donor who received a liver transplant. CDR3s include the opening cysteine and the closing phenylalanine or tryptophan. D genes are given only for firm matches. Only part of the rows carry a size: once, few, many, or a class if the clone is expanded.

TRBJ2-3 | NA | TRBV19 | TRBD2 | CASSNQPSGGADTQYF | TGTGCCAGTAGTAACCAACCCAGCGGGGGGGCCGATACGCAGTATTTT
TRBJ1-1 | NA | TRBV19 | NA | CASSIDRRTEAFF | TGTGCCAGTAGTATAGATCGGCGCACTGAAGCTTTCTTT
TRBJ1-5 | NA | TRBV7-2 | NA | CASSLGGGINQPQHF | TGTGCCAGCAGCTTAGGAGGTGGAATCAATCAGCCCCAGCATTTT
TRBJ1-1 | NA | TRBV29-1 | NA | CSVDEVMNTEAFF | TGCAGCGTTGACGAGGTTATGAACACTGAAGCTTTCTTT
TRBJ2-3 | NA | TRBV5-1 | TRBD2 | CASSSAGMGADTQYF | TGCGCCAGCAGCTCAGCGGGGATGGGCGCAGATACGCAGTATTTT
TRBJ2-2 | NA | TRBV5-1 | TRBD1 | CASSLTGGGTGELFF | TGCGCCAGCAGCCTTACAGGGGGCGGAACTGGGGAGCTGTTTTTT
TRBJ1-1 | NA | TRBV2 | NA | CASSEVGFGTEAFF | TGTGCCAGCAGTGAAGTGGGGTTTGGAACTGAAGCTTTCTTT
TRBJ2-5 | NA | TRBV28 | NA | CASSPRVLQETQYF | TGTGCCAGCAGCCCGCGGGTTCTCCAAGAGACCCAGTACTTC
TRBJ2-7 | once | TRBV9 | TRBD2 | CASSGTLAGGIAEQYF | TGTGCCAGCAGCGGGACGCTAGCGGGGGGGATAGCCGAGCAGTACTTC
TRBJ2-7 | NA | TRBV9 | TRBD1 | CASSATPVPGQGYEQYF | TGTGCCAGCAGCGCTACCCCAGTTCCGGGACAGGGCTACGAGCAGTACTTC
TRBJ1-4 | NA | TRBV9 | NA | CASSVTDATNEKLFF | TGTGCCAGCAGCGTTACTGACGCAACTAATGAAAAACTGTTTTTT
TRBJ2-7 | NA | TRBV5-1 | NA | CASSLGNAAGTFYEQYF | TGCGCCAGCAGCTTGGGCAACGCGGCGGGGACATTCTACGAGCAGTACTTC